Sequencing of this TCR beta chain was carried out in a study of T cells after yellow fever vaccination. Each CDR3 protein is one row after TCRdb ran MiXCR on the 5' RACE reads. The table includes under 300,000 distinct CDR3 sequences, more than 6.5% detected once. This clonotype was seen a few times. Germline CDR1 is DFQATT and CDR2 is SNEGSKA (reference sequence). CDR3 length equals 14 residues. Trimming cost V 3 bases and J 1 base; bases outside gene matches: 4. Sequenced material: CD4+ T cells sorted from PBMCs, taken on the day of the yellow fever booster vaccination. The sequence was obtained from a young man who received the YFV17D yellow fever vaccine. This chain joins TRBV20-1 and TRBJ2-7; TRBD1 matches 9 bases. As DNA, the CDR3 is TGCAGTGCTAGGGGGGACAGGGTTTCCTACGAGCAGTACTTC. Amino acids: CSARGDRVSYEQYF.